Presented here are 7 T cell receptor beta chains from one specimen sequenced in a study of brain T cells in children with intractable seizures. Repertoires were generated with immunoSEQ multiplex PCR, while TCRdb's copy carries only in-frame clones and drops some. The sample has roughly 110,000 clones, around 94% seen once; the top ten hold more than 3%. This specimen consisted of peripheral blood, obtained at surgery. The receptor set was obtained from a boy less than two years old with hemimegalencephaly and intractable seizures.

The chain carries TRBV7-9 and TRBJ2-1, with a weak D call TRBD1 (5 bases). There are 16 residues in the CDR3. The V gene's germline CDR1 is SEHNR and CDR2 FQNEAQ (reference sequence). V was cut by 5 bases and J by 0 bases, with 14 bases left in between. This CDR3 is CASSPLSGSSYNEQFF. The CDR3 bases are TGTGCCAGCAGCCCGCTATCAGGGTCCTCCTACAATGAGCAGTTCTTC.

The chain has TRBV4-3 and TRBJ2-6; D possibly corresponds to TRBD1 (6 bases). CDR1 LGHNA and CDR2 YSLEER come from the germline V gene. CDR3 length: 17 residues. The V end lost 1 base, the J end lost 3 bases, and 13 bases lay between the germline ends. This chain's CDR3 is CASSQGGWGLGANVLTF. CDR3 nucleotide sequence: TGCGCCAGCAGCCAAGGGGGTTGGGGGCTTGGGGCCAACGTCCTGACTTTC.

The rearrangement joins TRBV4-1 to TRBJ1-3; D unclear. CDR1 and CDR2 from the germline V gene are MGHRA and YSYEKL. V shed 0 bases and J shed 0 bases, with 15 bases lying between them. The CDR3 loop spans 18 amino acids. The CDR3 bases are TGCGCCAGCAGCCAAGAATGGCTCGATTTGAGCTCTGGAAACACCATATATTTT. It codes for CASSQEWLDLSSGNTIYF.

Points on this clone: In the same sample, other DNA sequences code for this CDR3. The V call is TRBV29-1, the J call TRBJ1-5, with D possibly TRBD1 on 6 matching bases. In germline, CDR1 is SQVTM, CDR2 ANQGSEA. V was pared by 4 bases and J by 4 bases, with 11 bases between. CDR3 length: 13 amino acids. Here the CDR3 reads CSVGQGNNQPQHF. The CDR3 DNA sequence: TGCAGCGTTGGGCAGGGGAATAATCAGCCCCAGCATTTT.

The CDR3: CASRVVDEQFF. The CDR3 DNA sequence: TGTGCCAGCAGGGTAGTCGATGAGCAGTTCTTC. V is TRBV7-2 and J is TRBJ2-1, with no clear D. The CDR3 sequence is 11 residues long. Deletions cut 6 bases from V and 8 bases from J, with 8 bases between. Germline CDR1 is SGHTA and CDR2 is FQGNSA.

The chain recombines TRBV7-9 with TRBJ2-7, with a possible D match to TRBD1 (6 bases). The V gene lost 5 bases and the J gene lost 1 base, with 18 bases spanning the gap. CDR3 size: 16 residues. Looked up from germline, CDR1 is SEHNR and CDR2 is FQNEAQ (reference sequence). This chain's CDR3 is CASSPPNREGSYEQYF. In DNA, the CDR3 is TGTGCCAGCAGCCCTCCGAACAGGGAAGGTTCCTACGAGCAGTACTTC.

The chain employs TRBV24-1 and TRBJ2-3; D is possibly TRBD2 (6 bases). Trimming removed 5 bases at V and 0 bases at J, with 8 bases between. The germline CDR1 and CDR2 sequences are KGHDR and SFDVKD. The CDR3 totals 14 residues. The CDR3 DNA reads TGTGCCACCAGTGGGAGGGGTAGCACAGATACGCAGTATTTT. Encoded protein: CATSGRGSTDTQYF.